The 7 T cell receptor beta chains presented below share a single source sample, sequenced in a study of T cell responses to AZD1222 COVID-19 vaccine. Assay: immunoSEQ multiplex PCR; the TCRdb copy retains only in-frame clones and omits some. The profile shows about 180,000 clones, roughly 88% of them singletons. This specimen was peripheral blood, taken on day 0 of AZD1222 vaccination. The receptors originated from an adult in good health.

This clone was recorded only once. The chain has TRBV3-1 (or the pseudogene TRBV3-2) and TRBJ1-2, with TRBD1 as a possible D gene (6 bases). Trimming stripped 1 base from V and 8 bases from J, with 11 bases between. Germline-derived CDR1 and CDR2 are LGHDT and YNNKEL (reference sequence). There are 13 residues in the CDR3. CDR3: CASSQVTGSGYTF. The CDR3 DNA reads TGTGCCAGCAGCCAAGTAACAGGGAGCGGCTACACCTTC.

J is TRBJ2-5 and V is TRBV4-3; 10 positions match TRBD2. V trimming: 1 base; J trimming: 5 bases; junction bases outside the gene matches: 16. CDR1 and CDR2 (germline): LGHNA, YSLEER. The CDR3 extends over 19 amino acids. CDR3 protein: CASSQGASGGAGGRETQYF. In nucleotides, the CDR3 is TGCGCCAGCAGCCAAGGGGCTAGCGGGGGAGCTGGGGGCCGGGAGACCCAGTACTTC.

The chain is built from TRBV9 and TRBJ2-1; TRBD2 is a possible D gene (5 bases). V was cut by 1 base and J by 0 bases, with 8 bases left in between. Germline CDR1 is SGDLS and CDR2 is YYNGEE. The CDR3 contains 15 residues. The CDR3 sequence: CASSVLGGSYNEQFF. CDR3 in DNA: TGTGCCAGCAGCGTATTAGGAGGCTCCTACAATGAGCAGTTCTTC.

In this sample, this clone turned up once. The chain joins TRBV3-1 (or the pseudogene TRBV3-2) to TRBJ2-3; perhaps D is TRBD1 or TRBD2 (6 bases each). In germline, CDR1 is LGHDT, CDR2 YNNKEL (reference sequence). Trimming stripped 1 base from V and 5 bases from J, with 13 bases between. CDR3 length: 15 amino acids. CDR3 nucleotides: TGTGCCAGCAGCCAAGGGAGGGGGGCCTTAGATACGCAGTATTTT. This codes for CASSQGRGALDTQYF.

This chain joins TRBV6-5 and TRBJ2-7, with D uncertain. Trimming shortened V by 2 bases and J by 3 bases, and 8 bases separated the two germline ends. The CDR3 has 13 amino acids. Germline assignment: CDR1 MNHEY and CDR2 SVGAGI. CDR3 sequence reads: CASSYHLNYEQYF. The DNA of the CDR3 is TGTGCCAGCAGTTACCACCTAAACTACGAGCAGTACTTC.

The genes are TRBV20-1 and TRBJ1-1, with TRBD1 matching 10 bases. The CDR3 runs 11 residues. CDR1 and CDR2 from the germline V gene are DFQATT and SNEGSKA (reference sequence). With V trimmed by 7 bases and J by 6 bases, 2 bases remained unmatched. The CDR3 loop reads CSGDRGSEAFF. The CDR3 coding sequence is TGCAGTGGGGACAGGGGCTCTGAAGCTTTCTTT.

The rearrangement links TRBV28 to TRBJ2-7; the match to TRBD1 covers 9 bases. Losses at the gene ends were 2 bases for V and 6 bases for J; bases not matched to a gene: 11. The CDR3 length is 16 residues. Germline V CDR1 and CDR2: MDHEN, SYDVKM. The CDR3 spells CASSLLVRGQGVEQYF. DNA of the CDR3: TGTGCCAGCAGTTTACTGGTTAGGGGACAGGGTGTCGAGCAGTACTTC.